This T cell receptor beta chain comes out of a study of a mutant IDH1 vaccine in newly diagnosed glioma. The table came from immunoSEQ multiplex PCR; TCRdb's copy has only in-frame clones and leaves some out. The table has about 35,000 clones, approximately 80% seen once. Noted time point: week 11, during vaccination. Each dose delivered 300 ug of mutant IDH1 20-mer peptide subcutaneously with imiquimod. The CDR3 runs to 15 residues. Trimming removed 0 bases at V and 4 bases at J, with 12 bases between. Germline CDR1 is WSHSY and CDR2 is SAAADI. In this sample, this clone turned up a few times. Its specificity is not known.

The clonotype originates from a woman aged 30 to 39 with glioma. Some clones in this sample may be carry-over from other donors' samples. The J gene is TRBJ1-2, the V gene TRBV10-2; maybe TRBD1 (6 bases). The specimen was peripheral blood mononuclear cells (PBMCs), collected from a glioma patient whose treatment included an IDH1 peptide vaccine. Here the CDR3 reads CASSESWPGAYGYTF. DNA for the CDR3: TGCGCCAGCAGTGAGTCGTGGCCGGGGGCCTATGGCTACACCTTC.